The sequence of this T cell receptor beta chain was determined in a study of graft-versus-host responses after intestinal transplantation. Across the study: Multivisceral, liver-intestinal, or isolated intestinal grafts went to recipients.

The length of the CDR3 is 16 residues. Trimming took 0 bases from V and 4 from J, leaving 16 bases between them. CDR1 is LGHNA, CDR2 YSLEER, per germline. The repertoire was sequenced with immunoSEQ multiplex PCR; TCRdb's copy has only in-frame clones and lacks some. The sample includes more than 70,000 clones, roughly 90% of them seen just once. As regards this clone: Its antigen is unidentified.

The specimen comprised unstimulated CD8+ T cells sorted from spleen or lymph node cells, sampled before transplant. The V gene is TRBV4-3, the J gene TRBJ2-7; TRBD2 is a possible D gene (7 bases). The clonotype was recovered from a human donor who was the organ donor for an intestinal transplant. The CDR3 DNA follows: TGCGCCAGCAGCCAAGAATTAGGGGGGGGATTTTACGAGCAGTACTTC. It specifies CASSQELGGGFYEQYF.